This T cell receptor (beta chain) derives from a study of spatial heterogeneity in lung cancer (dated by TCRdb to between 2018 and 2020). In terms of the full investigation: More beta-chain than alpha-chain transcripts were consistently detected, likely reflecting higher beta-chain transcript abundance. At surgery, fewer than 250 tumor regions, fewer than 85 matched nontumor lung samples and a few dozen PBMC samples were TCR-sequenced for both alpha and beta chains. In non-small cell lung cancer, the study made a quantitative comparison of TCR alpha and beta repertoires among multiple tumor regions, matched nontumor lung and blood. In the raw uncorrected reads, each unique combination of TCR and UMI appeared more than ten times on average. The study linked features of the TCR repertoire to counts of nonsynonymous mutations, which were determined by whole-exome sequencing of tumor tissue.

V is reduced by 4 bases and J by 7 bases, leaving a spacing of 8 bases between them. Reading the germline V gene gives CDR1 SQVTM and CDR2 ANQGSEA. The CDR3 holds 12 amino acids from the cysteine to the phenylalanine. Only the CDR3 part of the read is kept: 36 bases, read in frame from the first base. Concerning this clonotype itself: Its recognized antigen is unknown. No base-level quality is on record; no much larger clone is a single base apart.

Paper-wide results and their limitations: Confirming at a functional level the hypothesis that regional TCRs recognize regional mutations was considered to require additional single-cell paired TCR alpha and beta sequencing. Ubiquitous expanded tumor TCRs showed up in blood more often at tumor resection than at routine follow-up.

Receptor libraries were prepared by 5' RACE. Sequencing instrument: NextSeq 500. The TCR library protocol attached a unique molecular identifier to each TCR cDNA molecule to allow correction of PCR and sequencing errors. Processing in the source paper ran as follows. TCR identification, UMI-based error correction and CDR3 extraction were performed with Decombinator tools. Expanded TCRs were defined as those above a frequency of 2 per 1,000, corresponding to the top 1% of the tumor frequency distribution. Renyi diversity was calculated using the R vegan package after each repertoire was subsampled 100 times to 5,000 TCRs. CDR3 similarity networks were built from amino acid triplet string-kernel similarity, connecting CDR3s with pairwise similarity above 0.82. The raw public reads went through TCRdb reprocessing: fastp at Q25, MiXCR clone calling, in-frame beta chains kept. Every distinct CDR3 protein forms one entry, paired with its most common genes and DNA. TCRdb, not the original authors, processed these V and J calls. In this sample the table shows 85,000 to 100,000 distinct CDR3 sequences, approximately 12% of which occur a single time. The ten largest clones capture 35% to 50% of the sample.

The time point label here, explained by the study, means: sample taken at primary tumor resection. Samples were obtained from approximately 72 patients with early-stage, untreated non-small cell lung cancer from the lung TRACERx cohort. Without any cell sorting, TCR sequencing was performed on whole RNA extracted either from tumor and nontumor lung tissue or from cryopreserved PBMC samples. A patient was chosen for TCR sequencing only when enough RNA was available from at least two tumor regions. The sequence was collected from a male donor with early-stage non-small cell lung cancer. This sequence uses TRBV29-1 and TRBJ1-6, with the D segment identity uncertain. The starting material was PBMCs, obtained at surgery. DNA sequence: TGCAGCGTTGGGGATACAAATTCACCCCTCCACTTT. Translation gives CSVGDTNSPLHF.